This T cell receptor (beta chain) was recorded in a study of cytomegalovirus exposure and HLA in healthy donors. The study ran its PCR with 60 Vbeta and 13 Jbeta primers. TCRdb's table, derived via immunoSEQ multiplex PCR, lists solely in-frame clones and lacks some. The table has about 93,000 clones, 55% to 70% seen once. Study conclusions and caveats: TCR beta V segments were, for the most part, productive about 87% or about 30% of the time in an earlier analysis. Later examination showed HLA-associated TCR beta chains had greater clonal expansion than equally common others. Most TCR sequences were uncommon, yet certain public TCRs appeared in many donors.

This clone was detected only a few times. Its antigen remains unknown. This TCR was recovered from a boy aged 5 to 17 in good health and CMV-seropositive. What was sequenced was PBMCs.

CDR3 in amino acids: CASSLQGSTDTQYF. Written as DNA, the CDR3 is TGTGCCAGCAGCTTGCAGGGGAGCACAGATACGCAGTATTTT. The genes are TRBV5-4 and TRBJ2-3, with D perhaps matching TRBD1 (6 bases). In germline, CDR1 is SGHNT, CDR2 YYREEE (reference sequence). The CDR3 extends over 14 amino acids. V lost 1 base to trimming and J lost 0 bases, with 6 bases between them.